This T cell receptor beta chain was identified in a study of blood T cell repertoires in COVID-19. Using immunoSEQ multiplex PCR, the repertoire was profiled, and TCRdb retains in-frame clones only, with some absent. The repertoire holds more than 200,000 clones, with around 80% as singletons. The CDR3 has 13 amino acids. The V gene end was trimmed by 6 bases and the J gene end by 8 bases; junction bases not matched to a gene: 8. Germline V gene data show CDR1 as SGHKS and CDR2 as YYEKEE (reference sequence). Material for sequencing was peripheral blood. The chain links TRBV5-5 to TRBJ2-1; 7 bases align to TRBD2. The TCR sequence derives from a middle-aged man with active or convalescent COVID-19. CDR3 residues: CASKYTAGDEQFF. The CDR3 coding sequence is TGTGCCAGCAAGTATACCGCGGGGGATGAGCAGTTCTTC. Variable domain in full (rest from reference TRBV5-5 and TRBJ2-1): DAGVTQSPTHLIKTRGQQVTLRCSPISGHKSVSWYQQVLGQGPQFIFQYYEKEERGRGNFPDRFSARQFPNYSSELNVNALLLGDSALYLCASKYTAGDEQFFGPGTRLTVL.